This T cell receptor beta chain came from a study of blood T cell repertoires in COVID-19. Study as a whole: Researchers got acute and convalescent COVID-19 samples from the United States, Italy and Spain. T cells, B-cell-depleted T cells, or PBMCs supplied cDNA or gDNA.

The CDR3 has 13 amino acids. CDR1 is MNHEY and CDR2 is SVGAGI in the germline V gene. V lost 5 bases and J lost 5; bases outside the gene matches: 5. Under the authors' procedure: Amplification of reference gene primers was used by the study to estimate nucleated cell counts. Profiling relied on immunoSEQ multiplex PCR, and the TCRdb table lists in-frame clones only, not all of them. The DNA gave D and trimming, while V, J and clone size come from that table. This sample carries approximately 170,000 clones, around nine tenths of them seen once, and the ten largest clones take roughly 3.4%. The chain combines TRBV6-5 with TRBJ1-2; TRBD1 matches 7 bases. The sample was peripheral blood. The sequence was obtained from a man in his sixties or seventies with acute or convalescent COVID-19. DNA of the CDR3: TGTGCCAGCAGTCCCGGACAGGCTTATGGCTACACCTTC. Its protein product is CASSPGQAYGYTF.